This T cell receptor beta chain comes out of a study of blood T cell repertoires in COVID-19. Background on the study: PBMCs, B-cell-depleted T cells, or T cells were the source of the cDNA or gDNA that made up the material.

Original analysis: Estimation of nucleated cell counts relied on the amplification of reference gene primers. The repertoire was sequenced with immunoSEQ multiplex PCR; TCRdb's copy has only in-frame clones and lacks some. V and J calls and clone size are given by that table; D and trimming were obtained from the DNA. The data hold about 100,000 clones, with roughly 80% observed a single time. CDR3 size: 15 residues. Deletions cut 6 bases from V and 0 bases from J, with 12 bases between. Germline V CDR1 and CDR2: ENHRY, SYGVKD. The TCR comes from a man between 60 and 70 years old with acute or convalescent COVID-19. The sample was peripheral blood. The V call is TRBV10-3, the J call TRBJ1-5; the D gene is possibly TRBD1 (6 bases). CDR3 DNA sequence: TGTGCCATCAGCCCCACAGGGTTTAGCAATCAGCCCCAGCATTTT. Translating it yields CAISPTGFSNQPQHF.